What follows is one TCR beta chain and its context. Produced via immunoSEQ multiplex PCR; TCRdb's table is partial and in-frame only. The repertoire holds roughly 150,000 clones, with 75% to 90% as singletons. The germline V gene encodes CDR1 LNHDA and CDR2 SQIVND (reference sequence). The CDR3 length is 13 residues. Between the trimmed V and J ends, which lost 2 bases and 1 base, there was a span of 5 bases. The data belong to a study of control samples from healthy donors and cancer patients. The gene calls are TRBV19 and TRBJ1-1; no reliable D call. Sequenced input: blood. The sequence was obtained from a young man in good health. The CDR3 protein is CASSIKWNTEAFF. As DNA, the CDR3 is TGTGCCAGTAGTATAAAATGGAACACTGAAGCTTTCTTT.